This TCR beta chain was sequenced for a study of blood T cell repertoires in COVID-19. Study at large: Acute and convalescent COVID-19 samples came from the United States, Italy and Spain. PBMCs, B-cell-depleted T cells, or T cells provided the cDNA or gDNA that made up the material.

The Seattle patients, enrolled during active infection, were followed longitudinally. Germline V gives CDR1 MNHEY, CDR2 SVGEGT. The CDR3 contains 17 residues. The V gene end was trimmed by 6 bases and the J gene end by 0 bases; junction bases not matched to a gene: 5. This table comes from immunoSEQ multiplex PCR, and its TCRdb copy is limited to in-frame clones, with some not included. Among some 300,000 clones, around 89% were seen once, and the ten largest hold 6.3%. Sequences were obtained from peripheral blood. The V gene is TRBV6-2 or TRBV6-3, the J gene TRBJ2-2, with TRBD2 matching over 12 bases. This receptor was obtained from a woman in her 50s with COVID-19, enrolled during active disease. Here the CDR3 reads CASSSGLAGTNTGELFF. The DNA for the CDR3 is TGTGCCAGCAGCTCTGGACTAGCGGGGACGAACACCGGGGAGCTGTTTTTT.